The entry below gives a single T cell receptor beta chain sequence along with its context. Its target is not known. This CDR3 is also generated by other DNA sequences in the sample. It was CD45RO-negative cells, positively selected for CCR7, that made up naive CD8 cells, with terminally differentiated effector memory CD45RA+ cells excluded. Trimming shortened V by 3 bases and J by 0 bases, and 12 bases separated the two germline ends. CDR1 MGHRA and CDR2 YSYEKL come from the germline V gene. CDR3 length equals 15 residues. The data originate from a study of shared clonotypes between healthy human individuals. Across the study: Each donor contributed plates that comprised three CD4 naive, three CD4 memory, two CD8 naive and one CD8 memory.

General observations from the study: Relative to memory subsets, naive subsets generally showed larger estimated richness. A handful of donors showed sharing of approximately 4.7% of naive CD4 clonotypes.

Data came from immunoSEQ multiplex PCR; TCRdb stores just in-frame clones and leaves some out. This repertoire shows about 2 million clones, about 95% found once; its top ten account for 0.9% to 1.3%. The sequencing input was naive CD8+ T cells sorted from blood. The V and J genes are TRBV4-1 and TRBJ2-7, with a possible D match to TRBD2 (5 bases). This sequence was found in a man younger than 35 in good health. The CDR3 protein is CASSQEAVGSYEQYF. In DNA, the CDR3 is TGCGCCAGCAGCCAGGAGGCGGTCGGCTCCTACGAGCAGTACTTC.